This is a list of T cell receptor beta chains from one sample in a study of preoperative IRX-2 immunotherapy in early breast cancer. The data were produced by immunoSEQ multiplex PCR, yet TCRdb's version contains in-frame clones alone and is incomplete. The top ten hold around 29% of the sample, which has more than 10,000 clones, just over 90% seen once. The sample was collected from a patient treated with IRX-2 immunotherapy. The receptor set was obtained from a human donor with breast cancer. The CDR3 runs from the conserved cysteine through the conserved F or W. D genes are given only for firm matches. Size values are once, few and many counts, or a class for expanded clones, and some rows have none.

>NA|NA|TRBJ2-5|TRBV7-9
CASSFGQQETQYF
TGTGCCAGCAGCTTCGGACAGCAAGAGACCCAGTACTTC
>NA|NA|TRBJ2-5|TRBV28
CASSLRGNQETQYF
TGTGCCAGCAGTTTAAGGGGGAACCAAGAGACCCAGTACTTC
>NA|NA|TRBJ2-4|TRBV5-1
CASSSTGGGGNIQYF
TGCGCCAGCAGCTCTACAGGGGGCGGGGGGAACATTCAGTACTTC
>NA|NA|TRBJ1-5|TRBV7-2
CASSATAGDLGQPQHF
TGTGCCAGCAGCGCCACCGCGGGGGATTTGGGTCAGCCCCAGCATTTT
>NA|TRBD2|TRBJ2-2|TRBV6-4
CASSDSASGGGYTGELFF
TGTGCCAGCAGTGACTCTGCGAGCGGGGGGGGCTACACCGGGGAGCTGTTTTTT
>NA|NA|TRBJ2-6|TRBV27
CASSFTGANVLTF
TGTGCCAGCAGTTTTACTGGGGCCAACGTCCTGACTTTC
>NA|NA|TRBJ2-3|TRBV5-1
CASSFVPGSPTDTQYF
TGCGCCAGCAGCTTTGTCCCGGGGAGCCCCACAGATACGCAGTATTTT
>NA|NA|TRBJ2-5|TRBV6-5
CASAVVAIRQETQYF
TGTGCCAGCGCCGTGGTAGCCATTCGGCAAGAGACCCAGTACTTC
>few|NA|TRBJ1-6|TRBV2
CASQAGTGSYNSPLHF
TGTGCCAGCCAAGCCGGGACCGGCTCCTATAATTCACCCCTCCACTTT
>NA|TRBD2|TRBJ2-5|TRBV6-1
CASSEYRGEETQYF
TGTGCCAGCAGTGAATATCGGGGGGAAGAGACCCAGTACTTC
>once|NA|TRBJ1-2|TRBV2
CASSEETDYGYTF
TGTGCCAGCAGTGAGGAGACAGACTATGGCTACACCTTC
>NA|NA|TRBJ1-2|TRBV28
CASSPPGGFSYGYTF
TGTGCCAGCAGTCCTCCGGGGGGATTTAGCTATGGCTACACCTTC
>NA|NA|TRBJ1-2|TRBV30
CAWSMGSANYGYTF
TGTGCCTGGAGTATGGGGTCAGCTAACTATGGCTACACCTTC
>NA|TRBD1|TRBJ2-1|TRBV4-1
CASKGQVIIDEQFF
TGCGCCAGCAAGGGACAGGTAATAATCGATGAGCAGTTCTTC
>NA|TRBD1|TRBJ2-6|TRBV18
CASSRGTGSGANVLTF
TGTGCCAGCTCAAGGGGGACAGGGTCAGGGGCCAACGTCCTGACTTTC
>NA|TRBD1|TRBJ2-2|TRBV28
CASKGAGPNTGELFF
TGTGCCAGCAAGGGGGCAGGCCCGAACACCGGGGAGCTGTTTTTT
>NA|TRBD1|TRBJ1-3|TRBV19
CASSKGDSSGNTIYF
TGTGCCAGTAGTAAGGGGGACAGCTCTGGAAACACCATATATTTT
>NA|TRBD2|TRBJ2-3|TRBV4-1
CASSQHGTSGESQYF
TGCGCCAGCAGCCAACATGGGACTAGCGGGGAATCGCAGTATTTT
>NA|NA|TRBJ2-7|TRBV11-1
CASSLGKWEDSLVPYEQYF
TGTGCCAGCAGCCTAGGGAAATGGGAGGACAGCTTGGTGCCCTACGAGCAGTACTTC
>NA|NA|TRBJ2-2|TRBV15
CATSQNTGELFF
TGTGCCACCAGCCAAAACACCGGGGAGCTGTTTTTT
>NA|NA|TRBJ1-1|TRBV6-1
CASNKHGQRIVAFF
TGTGCCAGCAATAAACATGGACAAAGGATTGTAGCTTTCTTT
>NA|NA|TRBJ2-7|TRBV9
CASSVAQGGGEQYF
TGTGCCAGCAGCGTAGCCCAGGGGGGAGGTGAGCAGTACTTC